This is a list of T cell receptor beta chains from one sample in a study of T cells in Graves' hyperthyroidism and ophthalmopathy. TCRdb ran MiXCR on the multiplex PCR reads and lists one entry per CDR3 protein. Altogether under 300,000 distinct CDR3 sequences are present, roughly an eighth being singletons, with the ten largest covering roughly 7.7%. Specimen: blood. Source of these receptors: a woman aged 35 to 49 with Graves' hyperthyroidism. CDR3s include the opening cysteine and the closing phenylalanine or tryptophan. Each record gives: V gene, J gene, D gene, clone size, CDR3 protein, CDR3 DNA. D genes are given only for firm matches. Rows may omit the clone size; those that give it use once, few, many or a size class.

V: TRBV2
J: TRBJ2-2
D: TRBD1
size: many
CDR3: CASRPGTGVGGELFF
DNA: TGTGCCAGCAGACCCGGGACAGGGGTTGGCGGGGAGCTGTTTTTT

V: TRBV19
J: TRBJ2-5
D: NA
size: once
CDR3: CASSIGDQSGETQYF
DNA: TGTGCCAGTAGTATCGGGGACCAAAGCGGGGAGACCCAGTACTTC

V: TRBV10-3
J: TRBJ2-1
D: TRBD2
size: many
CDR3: CAISEPGTSGSNEQFF
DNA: TGTGCCATCAGTGAGCCCGGGACTAGCGGGAGTAATGAGCAGTTCTTC

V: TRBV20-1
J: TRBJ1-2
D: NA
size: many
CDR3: CSATGEGYTF
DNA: TGCAGTGCTACAGGGGAAGGCTACACCTTC

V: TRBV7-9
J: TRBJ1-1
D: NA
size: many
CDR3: CASSPHGKATNTEAFF
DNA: TGTGCCAGCAGCCCACATGGAAAAGCAACTAACACTGAAGCTTTCTTT

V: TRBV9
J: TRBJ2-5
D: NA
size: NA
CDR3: CASTQTGVGETQYF
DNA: TGTGCCAGCACCCAAACTGGGGTGGGAGAGACCCAGTACTTC

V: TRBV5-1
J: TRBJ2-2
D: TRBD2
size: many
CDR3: CASSLTSGSDGTGELFF
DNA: TGCGCCAGCAGCTTGACTAGCGGGAGCGATGGGACCGGGGAGCTGTTTTTT

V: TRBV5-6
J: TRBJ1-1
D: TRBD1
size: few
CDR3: CANSFAPGGEAFF
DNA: TGTGCCAACAGCTTCGCCCCAGGGGGGGAAGCTTTCTTT

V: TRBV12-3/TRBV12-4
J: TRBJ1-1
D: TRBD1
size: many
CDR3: CASTKDRGMNTEAFF
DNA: TGTGCCAGCACCAAGGACAGGGGAATGAACACTGAAGCTTTCTTT

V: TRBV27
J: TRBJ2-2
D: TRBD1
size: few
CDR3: CASRLGTGNTGELFF
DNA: TGTGCCAGCAGACTCGGGACAGGGAACACCGGGGAGCTGTTTTTT

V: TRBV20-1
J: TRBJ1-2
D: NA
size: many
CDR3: CSASLPSGLDGYTF
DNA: TGCAGTGCTAGTCTCCCTTCGGGGTTGGATGGCTACACCTTC

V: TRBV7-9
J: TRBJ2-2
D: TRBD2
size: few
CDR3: CASSLNSGRADGELFF
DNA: TGTGCCAGCAGCTTAAATAGCGGGAGGGCCGACGGGGAGCTGTTTTTT

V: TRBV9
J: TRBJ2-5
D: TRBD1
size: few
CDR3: CASSVKTGTDFQETQYF
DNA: TGTGCCAGCAGCGTCAAAACCGGGACAGACTTCCAAGAGACCCAGTACTTC

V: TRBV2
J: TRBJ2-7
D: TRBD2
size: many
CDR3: CASSEARGRAGEQYF
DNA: TGTGCCAGCAGTGAAGCTCGCGGGAGGGCCGGGGAGCAGTACTTC

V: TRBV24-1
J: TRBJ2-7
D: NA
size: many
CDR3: CATWDGVSYEQYF
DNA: TGTGCCACCTGGGATGGGGTTTCCTACGAGCAGTACTTC

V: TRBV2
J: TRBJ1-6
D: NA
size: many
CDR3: CASSADLNSPLHF
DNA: TGTGCCAGCAGTGCGGATCTTAATTCACCCCTCCACTTT

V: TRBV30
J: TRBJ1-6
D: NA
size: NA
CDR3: CAWSFHQGNNSPLHF
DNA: TGTGCCTGGAGTTTCCATCAGGGTAATAATTCACCCCTCCACTTT

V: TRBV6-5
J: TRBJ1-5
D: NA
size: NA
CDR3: CASRYTGGGNQPQHF
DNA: TGTGCCAGCAGATACACGGGGGGAGGCAATCAGCCCCAGCATTTT

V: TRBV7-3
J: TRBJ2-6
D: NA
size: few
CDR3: CASSPLWTGANVLTF
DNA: TGTGCCAGCAGCCCCCTCTGGACGGGGGCCAACGTCCTGACTTTC

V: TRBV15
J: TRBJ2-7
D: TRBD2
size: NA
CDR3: CATSRGTSGRAYEQYF
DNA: TGTGCCACCAGCAGGGGGACTAGCGGGAGAGCTTACGAGCAGTACTTC

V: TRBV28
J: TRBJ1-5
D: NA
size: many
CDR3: CASSFPTRTSNQPQHF
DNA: TGTGCCAGCAGTTTTCCGACAAGAACGAGCAATCAGCCCCAGCATTTT

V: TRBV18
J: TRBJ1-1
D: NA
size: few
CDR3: CASSPEYQVEAFF
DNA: TGTGCCAGCTCACCGGAATATCAGGTTGAAGCTTTCTTT

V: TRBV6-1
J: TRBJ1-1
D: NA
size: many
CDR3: CASSEQPANTEAFF
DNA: TGTGCCAGCAGTGAACAGCCAGCCAACACTGAAGCTTTCTTT

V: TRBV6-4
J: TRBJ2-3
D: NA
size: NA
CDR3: CASSASRTDTQYF
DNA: TGTGCCAGCAGTGCGAGCCGCACAGATACGCAGTATTTT

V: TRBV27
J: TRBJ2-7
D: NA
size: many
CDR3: CASSFTGRTYEQYF
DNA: TGTGCCAGCAGTTTTACAGGACGGACCTACGAGCAGTACTTC

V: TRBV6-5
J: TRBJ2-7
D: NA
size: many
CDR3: CASSYSGAAEYEQYF
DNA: TGTGCCAGCAGTTACTCGGGGGCCGCGGAATACGAGCAGTACTTC

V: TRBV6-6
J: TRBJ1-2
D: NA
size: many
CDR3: CASSYSYSFAGYTF
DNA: TGTGCCAGCAGTTACTCGTACAGCTTCGCTGGCTACACCTTC